A single sample is the source of the 15 T cell receptor beta chains below, sequenced in a study of technical replicates of blood from several donors. Method: immunoSEQ multiplex PCR; TCRdb's copy keeps in-frame clones and lacks some. The table lists approximately 99,000 clones, about 95% of them singletons, with under 0.45% in the top ten. Sequenced material: T cells isolated from PBMCs. The receptor source for this set is a human donor in good health.

The V call is TRBV7-3, the J call TRBJ1-1, with 10 bases identical to TRBD1. V dropped 3 bases and J dropped 4; count of bases not matched to a gene: 14. The CDR3 has 18 amino acids. Germline-derived CDR1 and CDR2 are SGHTA and FQGTGA. The chain's CDR3 is CASSFPPGTGDGGTEAFF. For the CDR3, the DNA is TGTGCCAGCAGCTTTCCCCCCGGGACAGGGGACGGAGGCACTGAAGCTTTCTTT.

The chain combines TRBV4-3 with TRBJ2-7; perhaps TRBD2 as D (5 bases). Between the trimmed V and J ends, which lost 0 bases and 0 bases, there was a span of 12 bases. Germline values: CDR1 LGHNA, CDR2 YSLEER. The CDR3 totals 16 residues. For the CDR3, the DNA is TGCGCCAGCAGCCAAGATACGGGGTTAAGCTCCTACGAGCAGTACTTC. Encoded protein: CASSQDTGLSSYEQYF.

The chain has TRBV13 and TRBJ1-2; the match to TRBD1 covers 8 bases. Germline V gene data show CDR1 as PRHDT and CDR2 as FYEKMQ (reference sequence). Trimming took 5 bases from V and 4 from J; bases not matched to a gene: 0. The CDR3 has 12 amino acids. CDR3 sequence: CASSTGGYGYTF. DNA of the CDR3: TGTGCCAGCAGCACAGGGGGCTATGGCTACACCTTC.

The gene calls are TRBV30 and TRBJ2-3; TRBD2 matches 7 bases. The CDR3 has 13 residues. Trimming cost V 3 bases and J 4 bases; bases outside gene matches: 4. From germline, CDR1 is GTSNPN and CDR2 SVGIG (reference sequence). CDR3 amino acids: CAWSGRLADTQYF. DNA of the CDR3: TGTGCCTGGAGCGGGAGGCTAGCAGATACGCAGTATTTT.

This clone was seen once. V is TRBV7-6 and J is TRBJ1-5; 8 bases match TRBD1. Per germline, CDR1 SGHVS and CDR2 FNYEAQ. The length of the CDR3 is 16 residues. Losses at the gene ends were 3 bases for V and 0 bases for J; bases not matched to a gene: 4. The CDR3 region is CASSLLTGDSNQPQHF. The CDR3 region has the DNA TGTGCCAGCAGCTTGCTGACAGGGGATAGCAATCAGCCCCAGCATTTT.

J is TRBJ2-5 and V is TRBV7-2; the D is unclear. Looked up from germline, CDR1 is SGHTA and CDR2 is FQGNSA. This CDR3 has 11 residues. Deletions cut 5 bases from V and 3 bases from J, with 4 bases between. The CDR3 DNA reads as TGTGCCAGCAGCCTAAAAGAGACCCAGTACTTC. This translates into CASSLKETQYF. Based on the CDR3 plus reference TRBV7-2 and TRBJ2-5, the full variable domain is GAGVSQSPSNKVTEKGKDVELRCDPISGHTALYWYRQSLGQGLEFLIYFQGNSAPDKSGLPSDRFSAERTGGSVSTLTIQRTQQEDSAVYLCASSLKETQYFGPGTRLLVL.

Only one count was recorded for this clone. This chain uses TRBV4-1 with TRBJ2-4, with TRBD2 matching 14 bases. The J segment lost 0 bases and the V segment lost 1 base, leaving 5 bases of the junction unmatched. This CDR3 region has 19 residues. Per the germline V gene, CDR1 is MGHRA and CDR2 is YSYEKL. The CDR3 here is CASSQGLAGGPVAKNIQYF. The CDR3 bases are TGCGCCAGCAGCCAAGGACTAGCGGGAGGGCCCGTAGCCAAAAACATTCAGTACTTC.

This clone is a singleton in its sample. V gene TRBV15 combines with J gene TRBJ1-5; D call uncertain. The CDR3 spans 15 residues. Trimming took off 0 bases at V and 2 bases at J, with 8 bases between the two ends. The germline CDR1 and CDR2 sequences are LNHNV and YYDKDF (reference sequence). The CDR3 loop reads CATSRDLFGNQPQHF. The CDR3 nucleotides read TGTGCCACCAGCAGAGATCTATTCGGCAATCAGCCCCAGCATTTT.

The rearrangement links TRBV4-1 to TRBJ1-3; weak D call: TRBD1 (5 bases). CDR1 and CDR2 from the germline V gene are MGHRA and YSYEKL. Deletions cut 4 bases from V and 7 bases from J, with 11 bases between. The CDR3 totals 13 residues. CDR3 protein: CASSLTGGNTIYF. The CDR3 DNA reads TGCGCCAGCAGCCTAACGGGGGGGAACACCATATATTTT.

The chain has TRBV18 and TRBJ2-1; possible D gene TRBD2, 6 bases. Germline CDR1 KGHSH, CDR2 LQKENI. The germline V and J ends were trimmed by 2 bases and 3 bases, with 11 bases remaining between them. This CDR3 contains 15 residues. The CDR3 region has the DNA TGTGCCAGCTCACCATCGGCGGGGAGCTACAATGAGCAGTTCTTC. It encodes CASSPSAGSYNEQFF. The variable domain in full, with the rest retrieved from reference TRBV18 and TRBJ2-1, is NAGVMQNPRHLVRRRGQEARLRCSPMKGHSHVYWYRQLPEEGLKFMVYLQKENIIDESGMPKERFSAEFPKEGPSILRIQQVVRGDSAAYFCASSPSAGSYNEQFFGPGTRLTVL.

The chain couples TRBV5-1 to TRBJ1-5; D remains ambiguous. Germline values: CDR1 SGHRS, CDR2 YFSETQ. This CDR3 is 15 amino acids long. Trimming shortened V by 7 bases and J by 0 bases, and 14 bases separated the two germline ends. For the CDR3, the DNA is TGCGCCAGCCACTCCCTGATTTATAGCAATCAGCCCCAGCATTTT. As protein: CASHSLIYSNQPQHF. Variable domain in full (rest from reference TRBV5-1 and TRBJ1-5): KAGVTQTPRYLIKTRGQQVTLSCSPISGHRSVSWYQQTPGQGLQFLFEYFSETQRNKGNFPGRFSGRQFSNSRSEMNVSTLELGDSALYLCASHSLIYSNQPQHFGDGTRLSIL.

V is TRBV19 and J is TRBJ1-1; 7 bases line up with TRBD1. With 3 bases clipped from V and 8 bases from J, the junction kept 3 bases outside the gene matches. CDR1 is LNHDA, CDR2 SQIVND, per germline (reference sequence). The CDR3 sequence is 12 residues long. This chain's CDR3 is CASSITGQEAFF. The CDR3, as DNA: TGTGCCAGTAGTATTACGGGACAGGAAGCTTTCTTT.

This rearrangement joins TRBV6-5 to TRBJ1-3, with TRBD1 as a possible D gene (6 bases). Germline assignment: CDR1 MNHEY and CDR2 SVGAGI. The CDR3 runs 14 residues. Between the trimmed V and J ends, which lost 6 bases and 4 bases, there was a span of 13 bases. The CDR3 nucleotides read TGTGCCAGCAGCTCAACAGGGTACGGAAACACCATATATTTT. Encoded protein: CASSSTGYGNTIYF.

The count of this clone is one. The chain links TRBV29-1 to TRBJ1-1; unclear D gene. Germline V CDR1 and CDR2: SQVTM, ANQGSEA. The CDR3 has 12 amino acids. V shed 4 bases and J shed 7 bases, with 13 bases lying between them. Here the CDR3 DNA reads TGCAGCGTTGGGGATGGAGGGATTGAAGCTTTCTTT. Amino acids: CSVGDGGIEAFF.

V is TRBV10-3 and J is TRBJ2-5; D is perhaps TRBD2 (5 bases). CDR3 length: 16 amino acids. With 0 bases removed from V and 0 bases from J, the gap between germline ends came to 11 bases. From germline, CDR1 is ENHRY and CDR2 SYGVKD. CDR3 region: CAISESDNGNQETQYF. DNA for the CDR3: TGTGCCATCAGTGAGTCTGATAACGGGAACCAAGAGACCCAGTACTTC.